This T cell receptor beta chain stems from a study of CD8 T cells in ankylosing spondylitis. Quantitative 5'-RACE with molecular barcodes produced the TCR beta libraries. Each CDR3 protein is one row after TCRdb ran MiXCR on the 5' RACE reads. The table records 250,000 to 400,000 distinct CDR3 sequences, 9.5% to 13% of them present only once. Whole-study findings and limits: Previously reported in reactive arthritis synovial fluid and blood were some of the motif variants. Clones tied to disease were said to be significantly enriched in matched ankylosing spondylitis synovial fluid.

Concerning this clonotype itself: The antigen is unknown.

This CDR3 contains 17 residues. The germline gives CDR1 MNHNS, CDR2 SASEGT. Trimming took 7 bases from V and 1 from J; bases not matched to a gene: 12. The receptor was isolated from a female donor with ankylosing spondylitis or in good health (not recorded which). The material sequenced was blood, either unsorted or a sorted T cell fraction (not recorded which). This chain uses TRBV6-1 with TRBJ1-1, with 10 bases matching TRBD1. The CDR3, as DNA: TGTGCCAGCACCAGACAGGGGGCCAGTCTAGGGAACACTGAAGCTTTCTTT. This gives the protein CASTRQGASLGNTEAFF.